Each of the 31 T cell receptor beta chains below was sequenced from the same sample in a study of regulatory dendritic cells for organ transplantation (dated by TCRdb to about 2017). Receptors were amplified or captured by the immunoSEQ multiplex PCR assay. Entries here come from immuneACCESS through TCRdb and include only in-frame sequences with V and J called. Some clones fail to appear in such tables; in the studies checked, an unresolved V gene covers under half of the shortfall, and the cause of the remainder is unknown. The sample contains about 34,000 clones, less than 90% of them found a single time. The ten largest make up just over 0.06% of the sample. Sequenced material: naive CD4+ T cells from blood. In light of the paper, this sample's cell subset or site label describes: CD45RA+ naive T cells. The receptors shown here come from a human donor in good health.

The CDR3 DNA reads as TGTGCCAGCAGTCCGGACAGGGCCCCTTATGGCTACACCTTC. Amino acids: CASSPDRAPYGYTF. The chain recombines TRBV6-5 with TRBJ1-2; 8 bases are a match to TRBD1. The CDR3 runs 14 residues. Per germline, CDR1 MNHEY and CDR2 SVGAGI. V shed 5 bases, J shed 5 bases, and the junction held 7 bases outside the gene matches.

The V call is TRBV4-2, the J call TRBJ1-1, with 9 bases matching TRBD1. Germline CDR1 reads LGHNA; CDR2 reads YNFKEQ. This CDR3 comprises 14 residues. V was pared by 1 base and J by 4 bases, with 1 base of the junction left unmatched. The CDR3 DNA is TGTGCCAGCAGCCAAGGGGACAGGGCCACTGAAGCTTTCTTT. Protein product: CASSQGDRATEAFF.

The gene calls are TRBV19 and TRBJ1-5, with D possibly matching TRBD1 (5 bases). CDR3 length: 14 amino acids. The V gene's germline CDR1 is LNHDA and CDR2 SQIVND (reference sequence). Trimming took off 3 bases at V and 2 bases at J, with 8 bases between the two ends. CDR3 coding DNA: TGTGCCAGTAGTATTGGGGCCCGCAATCAGCCCCAGCATTTT. Translated: CASSIGARNQPQHF.

V gene TRBV6-6 combines with J gene TRBJ2-5; 12 positions agree with TRBD2. V lost 6 bases, J lost 3 bases, and 5 bases stayed unmatched. This CDR3 is 15 amino acids long. CDR1 is MNHNY and CDR2 is SVGAGI in the germline V gene (reference sequence). This CDR3 is CASRTSGRGEETQYF. The CDR3, as DNA: TGTGCCAGCAGGACTAGCGGGAGAGGAGAAGAGACCCAGTACTTC.

CDR3: CASSLGGVNEQFF. CDR3 DNA sequence: TGTGCCAGCAGCTTAGGGGGGGTCAATGAGCAGTTCTTC. The chain employs TRBV7-3 and TRBJ2-1, with 7 positions matching TRBD2. The CDR3 spans 13 residues. Per germline, CDR1 SGHTA and CDR2 FQGTGA. J was trimmed by 6 bases and V by 2 bases; bases with no gene match: 1.

This chain joins TRBV6-6 and TRBJ1-1; 7 bases match TRBD1. Per germline, CDR1 MNHNY and CDR2 SVGAGI (reference sequence). V trimming: 2 bases; J trimming: 0 bases; junction bases outside the gene matches: 0. The CDR3 has 14 residues. Written as DNA, the CDR3 is TGTGCCAGCAGTTACGACAGGGTGAACACTGAAGCTTTCTTT. Protein sequence: CASSYDRVNTEAFF.

The genes are TRBV28 and TRBJ1-2, with 8 positions matching TRBD1. The CDR3 is 15 amino acids. J was trimmed by 6 bases and V by 3 bases; bases with no gene match: 9. Germline assignment: CDR1 MDHEN and CDR2 SYDVKM. CDR3: CASSFRPGQGDGYTF. Written as DNA, the CDR3 is TGTGCCAGCAGTTTTAGGCCCGGACAGGGAGATGGCTACACCTTC.

The chain combines TRBV30 with TRBJ2-3; 9 bases are a match to TRBD1. Germline loops: CDR1 GTSNPN, CDR2 SVGIG (reference sequence). Trimming removed 0 bases from V and 3 bases from J; junction bases left unmatched: 7. This CDR3 comprises 16 residues. In nucleotides, the CDR3 is TGTGCCTGGAGTGTAAGGAGGGGACAGGGAACAGATACGCAGTATTTT. Its protein is CAWSVRRGQGTDTQYF. Full variable domain (missing parts from reference TRBV30 and TRBJ2-3): SQTIHQWPATLVQPVGSPLSLECTVEGTSNPNLYWYRQAAGRGLQLLFYSVGIGQISSEVPQNLSASRPQDRQFILSSKKLLLSDSGFYLCAWSVRRGQGTDTQYFGPGTRLTVL.

This clone was counted once. The rearrangement links TRBV14 to TRBJ2-6; a possible D gene is TRBD2 (6 bases). The CDR3 is 17 amino acids. In germline, CDR1 is SGHDN, CDR2 FVKESK. Deletions cut 5 bases from V and 3 bases from J, with 17 bases between. CDR3: CASSNFWGLGGANVLTF. The DNA of the CDR3 is TGTGCCAGCAGCAATTTTTGGGGACTCGGTGGGGCCAACGTCCTGACTTTC.

The J gene is TRBJ2-7, the V gene TRBV2, with 7 bases that match TRBD2. J was trimmed by 5 bases and V by 8 bases; bases with no gene match: 12. The CDR3 consists of 14 residues. Germline CDR1 is SNHLY and CDR2 is FYNNEI. The CDR3 region has the DNA TGTGCCAGCTCTGTGAACGGGAGGATGAACGAGCAGTACTTC. Its translation: CASSVNGRMNEQYF.

The chain combines TRBV5-6 with TRBJ1-1; D might be TRBD1 (5 bases). The germline CDR1 and CDR2 sequences are SGHDT and YYEEEE. V was cut by 0 bases and J by 2 bases, with 8 bases left in between. CDR3 length: 14 amino acids. CDR3 bases: TGTGCCAGCAGCTTGGTAGGACAAAACACTGAAGCTTTCTTT. Its translation: CASSLVGQNTEAFF.

The CDR3 sequence: CASSIGASAGELFF. In DNA form, the CDR3 reads TGTGCCAGTAGTATAGGGGCTTCAGCCGGGGAGCTGTTTTTT. The V call is TRBV19, the J call TRBJ2-2; D is unclear. The germline gives CDR1 LNHDA, CDR2 SQIVND (reference sequence). Between the trimmed V and J ends, which lost 1 base and 6 bases, there was a span of 9 bases. The CDR3 runs 14 residues.

This rearrangement joins TRBV9 to TRBJ2-7, with a possible D match to TRBD1 (6 bases). V was pared by 3 bases and J by 0 bases, with 7 bases between. The CDR3 loop spans 13 amino acids. Per germline, CDR1 SGDLS and CDR2 YYNGEE. This CDR3 reads CASSARGSYEQYF. The CDR3 DNA is TGTGCCAGCAGCGCCAGGGGCTCCTACGAGCAGTACTTC.

The J gene is TRBJ1-5, the V gene TRBV18; possible D gene TRBD1, 5 bases. There are 15 residues in the CDR3. V was pared by 2 bases and J by 7 bases, with 15 bases between. CDR1 and CDR2 from the germline V gene are KGHSH and LQKENI. CDR3 DNA: TGTGCCAGCTCACCATCCCAGGGAAACGGACAGCCCCAGCATTTT. Translating it yields CASSPSQGNGQPQHF.

The gene calls are TRBV6-5 and TRBJ2-7; the match to TRBD2 covers 12 bases. V lost 6 bases and J lost 3; bases outside the gene matches: 6. Germline V gene lookup returns CDR1 MNHEY and CDR2 SVGAGI. There are 15 residues in the CDR3. This CDR3 reads CASRRLAGEYYEQYF. For the CDR3, the DNA is TGTGCCAGCAGGAGACTAGCGGGAGAGTACTACGAGCAGTACTTC.

The J gene is TRBJ2-7, the V gene TRBV18, with TRBD1 matching over 7 bases. The CDR3 is made up of 12 amino acids. Germline V gene data show CDR1 as KGHSH and CDR2 as LQKENI. The ends lost 3 bases at V and 5 bases at J; junction bases unmatched: 1. CDR3 nucleotide sequence: TGTGCCAGCTCACCGGGGACAGACGAGCAGTACTTC. Encoded protein: CASSPGTDEQYF. Based on the CDR3 plus reference TRBV18 and TRBJ2-7, the full variable domain is NAGVMQNPRHLVRRRGQEARLRCSPMKGHSHVYWYRQLPEEGLKFMVYLQKENIIDESGMPKERFSAEFPKEGPSILRIQQVVRGDSAAYFCASSPGTDEQYFGPGTRLTVT.

This chain joins TRBV6-1 and TRBJ2-1; possible D gene TRBD2, 6 bases. Germline V lookup: CDR1 MNHNS, CDR2 SASEGT. Trimming removed 8 bases from V and 0 bases from J, with 11 bases in between. The CDR3 is made up of 14 amino acids. CDR3: CASGGGTSYNEQFF. The CDR3 nucleotides read TGTGCCAGCGGAGGCGGGACCTCCTACAATGAGCAGTTCTTC.

This clone was recorded a few times. This chain joins TRBV19 and TRBJ1-3; unclear D gene. CDR3 length equals 14 residues. V was clipped by 4 bases and J by 2 bases, with 9 bases between them. Looked up from germline, CDR1 is LNHDA and CDR2 is SQIVND (reference sequence). The CDR3 DNA reads TGTGCCAGTAGTAGAGTGACTCCTGGAAACACCATATATTTT. Protein product: CASSRVTPGNTIYF. Looking up the rest from reference TRBV19 and TRBJ1-3 gives the full variable domain: DGGITQSPKYLFRKEGQNVTLSCEQNLNHDAMYWYRQDPGQGLRLIYYSQIVNDFQKGDIAEGYSVSREKKESFPLTVTSAQKNPTAFYLCASSRVTPGNTIYFGEGSWLTVV.

This sequence joins TRBV11-2 and TRBJ2-7, with 10 bases aligning to TRBD2. This CDR3 is built from 16 residues. The germline V gene encodes CDR1 SGHAT and CDR2 FQNNGV. The trim removed 1 base at V and 4 bases at J, leaving 7 bases unmatched. The CDR3 protein is CASSLGPQREGYEQYF. CDR3 sequence (DNA): TGTGCCAGCAGCTTAGGGCCCCAGCGGGAGGGGTACGAGCAGTACTTC.

This clone showed up just a few times. The J gene is TRBJ2-5, the V gene TRBV19; weak D call: TRBD1 (6 bases). Germline CDR1 LNHDA, CDR2 SQIVND (reference sequence). The length of the CDR3 is 16 residues. V shed 2 bases and J shed 5 bases, with 18 bases lying between them. CDR3 coding DNA: TGTGCCAGTAGTATACGACAAGGGGCAGGGGCCGAGACCCAGTACTTC. It codes for CASSIRQGAGAETQYF.

This clone was observed a handful of times. The rearrangement links TRBV6-1 to TRBJ1-2; D is perhaps TRBD1 (5 bases). V was trimmed by 10 bases and J by 4 bases, leaving 13 bases between them. The CDR3 totals 12 residues. The germline gives CDR1 MNHNS, CDR2 SASEGT. This CDR3 is CATQYGTYGYTF. The CDR3 DNA is TGTGCCACACAATACGGGACCTATGGCTACACCTTC.

The chain joins TRBV7-2 to TRBJ1-1; no firm D call. Trimming pared 5 bases from V and 5 bases from J, leaving 18 bases between. The germline CDR1 and CDR2 sequences are SGHTA and FQGNSA. This CDR3 spans 15 amino acids. The chain's CDR3 is CASSPRPDERTEAFF. The CDR3 coding sequence is TGTGCCAGCAGCCCCCGGCCCGACGAACGGACTGAAGCTTTCTTT.

This clone was seen more than once but under ten times. This chain connects TRBV2 to TRBJ2-7; 9 bases fit TRBD1. This CDR3 is 12 amino acids long. Per the germline V gene, CDR1 is SNHLY and CDR2 is FYNNEI. The V gene end was trimmed by 11 bases and the J gene end by 4 bases; junction bases not matched to a gene: 6. CDR3 bases: TGTGCCGGCGGACAGGGGTCTTACGAGCAGTACTTC. Translating gives CAGGQGSYEQYF. The full variable domain, in which reference TRBV2 and TRBJ2-7 provide the parts outside the CDR3, is EPEVTQTPSHQVTQMGQEVILRCVPISNHLYFYWYRQILGQKVEFLVSFYNNEISEKSEIFDDQFSVERPDGSNFTLKIRSTKLEDSAMYFCAGGQGSYEQYFGPGTRLTVT.

This sequence joins TRBV9 and TRBJ2-5; 13 bases map to TRBD2. CDR3 length: 17 residues. The V segment lost 5 bases and the J segment 2 bases; nucleotides outside the gene matches: 9. The germline V gene encodes CDR1 SGDLS and CDR2 YYNGEE. For the CDR3, the DNA is TGTGCCAGCAGTAGTAAACCGGGACTAGCGGGACAAGAGACCCAGTACTTC. It is translated as CASSSKPGLAGQETQYF.

The chain links TRBV6-1 to TRBJ1-1; D gene ambiguous. This CDR3 region has 12 residues. The V and J ends lost 1 base and 8 bases respectively, with 8 bases between them. Germline V gene data show CDR1 as MNHNS and CDR2 as SASEGT. The CDR3 coding sequence is TGTGCCAGCAGTGAAGTCAGGAGGGAAGCTTTCTTT. Translating gives CASSEVRREAFF.

V and J are TRBV15 and TRBJ2-7, with 10 bases aligning to TRBD2. The CDR3 spans 16 residues. V dropped 1 base and J dropped 3; count of bases not matched to a gene: 6. The germline V gene encodes CDR1 LNHNV and CDR2 YYDKDF (reference sequence). The CDR3 nucleotides read TGTGCCACCAGCAGAGGTGACATAGCGGGGGGCTACGAGCAGTACTTC. Amino acids: CATSRGDIAGGYEQYF.

This clone turned up a few times. This chain connects TRBV7-2 to TRBJ1-2; no clear D gene. The CDR3 consists of 12 residues. The germline V gene encodes CDR1 SGHTA and CDR2 FQGNSA. Trimming removed 2 bases from V and 2 bases from J, with 3 bases in between. The CDR3 DNA follows: TGTGCCAGCAGCTTAATGAACTATGGCTACACCTTC. This translates into CASSLMNYGYTF.

The chain uses TRBV10-1 and TRBJ2-1; 7 bases are shared with TRBD2. Germline CDR1 WNHNN, CDR2 SYGVQD (reference sequence). This CDR3 region has 21 residues. V shed 3 bases and J 1 base; nucleotides not matched to a gene: 21. CDR3 nucleotides: TGCGCCAGCAGTGATGTCAGCTCGGCTAGCGGAGCCCTGGCGTCCTACAATGAGCAGTTCTTC. As protein: CASSDVSSASGALASYNEQFF.

This clone is a singleton in its sample. The chain links TRBV18 to TRBJ1-3, with 7 bases matching TRBD1. The CDR3 is 17 amino acids. CDR1 and CDR2 (germline): KGHSH, LQKENI. Trimming removed 3 bases from V and 0 bases from J; junction bases left unmatched: 8. The CDR3 region has the DNA TGTGCCAGCTCACCTATACCGGGACAGACCTCTGGAAACACCATATATTTT. This sequence encodes CASSPIPGQTSGNTIYF.

The chain has TRBV14 and TRBJ2-4; 7 nucleotides line up with TRBD2. CDR1 and CDR2 from the germline V gene are SGHDN and FVKESK. The CDR3 has 15 residues. Germline trimming cut 2 bases from V and 4 bases from J; bases unmatched to any gene: 5. In nucleotides, the CDR3 is TGTGCCAGCAGCCAAATGGGAGGGGCGAAAAACATTCAGTACTTC. It encodes CASSQMGGAKNIQYF.

The chain combines TRBV19 with TRBJ1-2; TRBD1 aligns across 7 bases. Losses at the gene ends were 7 bases for V and 3 bases for J; bases not matched to a gene: 11. Germline CDR1 LNHDA, CDR2 SQIVND (reference sequence). The CDR3 sequence is 15 residues long. As DNA, the CDR3 is TGTGCCAGTATACGTACAGGGGCACCCCACTATGGCTACACCTTC. This encodes CASIRTGAPHYGYTF.